Each of the 27 T cell receptor beta chains below was sequenced from the same sample in a study of early T cells in non-severe SARS-CoV-2 infection. MiXCR was run by TCRdb on the 5' RACE reads, yielding one entry per CDR3 protein. The sample lists tens of thousands of distinct CDR3 sequences; roughly an eighth were seen once. Sequencing used whole blood. Receptors originate from an adult who was a healthcare worker with PCR-confirmed SARS-CoV-2 infection or an uninfected control (not recorded which).

J is TRBJ2-1 and V is TRBV28; no definite D call. V was trimmed by 6 bases and J by 5 bases, leaving 8 bases between them. The CDR3 length is 12 residues. The germline V gene has CDR1 MDHEN and CDR2 SYDVKM. DNA of the CDR3: TGTGCCAGCAGGCGCCCAAACAATGAGCAGTTCTTC. Residues: CASRRPNNEQFF.

This clonotype was seen a handful of times. The chain carries TRBV7-9 and TRBJ2-5; the D is unclear. Trimming removed 4 bases from V and 5 bases from J, with 8 bases in between. The CDR3 loop spans 12 amino acids. Germline V lookup: CDR1 SEHNR, CDR2 FQNEAQ (reference sequence). The CDR3 region has the DNA TGTGCCAGCAGCTGGGCGGTGGAGACCCAGTACTTC. Amino acid sequence: CASSWAVETQYF. Full variable domain (rest looked up from reference TRBV7-9 and TRBJ2-5): DTGVSQNPRHKITKRGQNVTFRCDPISEHNRLYWYRQTLGQGPEFLTYFQNEAQLEKSRLLSDRFSAERPKGSFSTLEIQRTEQGDSAMYLCASSWAVETQYFGPGTRLLVL.

There are many counts of this clonotype. The chain joins TRBV6-2 or TRBV6-3 to TRBJ2-7; the D gene is possibly TRBD1 (6 bases). V dropped 6 bases and J dropped 6 bases, with 15 bases sitting between them. Germline lookup yields CDR1 MNHEY and CDR2 SVGEGT. The CDR3 is made up of 13 amino acids. The CDR3 is CASSYRVEGEQYF. As DNA, the CDR3 is TGTGCCAGCAGCTACAGGGTTGAAGGCGAGCAGTACTTC.

This clonotype was detected only once. CDR3 residues: CASRWEGDTGELFF. The DNA for the CDR3 is TGTGCCAGCAGATGGGAGGGCGACACCGGGGAGCTGTTTTTT. The chain uses TRBV2 and TRBJ2-2; TRBD2 agrees at 7 bases. V dropped 6 bases and J dropped 3; count of bases not matched to a gene: 4. Germline V gene sequence: CDR1 SNHLY, CDR2 FYNNEI. The CDR3 consists of 14 residues.

This clonotype has ten or more counts. The J gene is TRBJ1-5, the V gene TRBV27, with D tentatively TRBD1 (6 bases). Trimming shortened V by 5 bases and J by 4 bases, and 15 bases separated the two germline ends. CDR1 MNHEY and CDR2 SMNVEV come from the germline V gene (reference sequence). The CDR3 extends over 15 amino acids. CDR3 DNA: TGTGCCAGCAGTACATCGGGCAGGGGTAATCAGCCCCAGCATTTT. This translates into CASSTSGRGNQPQHF.

This clonotype was recorded many times. This chain connects TRBV12-3 or TRBV12-4 to TRBJ2-3; D gene unclear. This CDR3 is 13 amino acids long. V was shortened by 6 bases and J by 1 base, with 8 bases between the two germline ends. The chain's CDR3 is CASRPEGTDTQYF. The DNA of the CDR3 is TGTGCCAGCAGACCCGAGGGCACAGATACGCAGTATTTT.

This clonotype appeared many times. The rearrangement joins TRBV5-6 to TRBJ2-5, with a weak D call TRBD2 (5 bases). V was cut by 4 bases and J by 4 bases, with 5 bases left in between. The CDR3 contains 11 residues. Germline CDR1 and CDR2: SGHDT and YYEEEE. CDR3 nucleotides: TGTGCCAGCAGCCGGGGAGAGACCCAGTACTTC. It translates to CASSRGETQYF.

The sample holds many counts of this clonotype. This sequence joins TRBV30 and TRBJ2-1, with no clear D. Germline-derived CDR1 and CDR2 are GTSNPN and SVGIG (reference sequence). V was cut by 0 bases and J by 0 bases, with 6 bases left in between. The CDR3 runs 14 residues. The CDR3 nucleotides are TGTGCCTGGAGTGTAAGGAGCTCCTACAATGAGCAGTTCTTC. Translated, it gives CAWSVRSSYNEQFF.

J is TRBJ2-3 and V is TRBV29-1, with D possibly matching TRBD1 (6 bases). Deletions cut 8 bases from V and 7 bases from J, with 13 bases between. In germline, CDR1 is SQVTM, CDR2 ANQGSEA. This CDR3 is built from 11 residues. The CDR3 here is CSFTRGNTQYF. The CDR3 DNA sequence: TGCAGCTTCACTAGGGGGAATACGCAGTATTTT.

This clonotype was picked up many times. The chain combines TRBV6-2 or TRBV6-3 with TRBJ2-5; D remains ambiguous. The CDR3 has 12 residues. V dropped 2 bases and J dropped 5 bases, with 6 bases sitting between them. CDR1 and CDR2 (germline): MNHEY, SVGEGT. The chain's CDR3 is CASSYPLETQYF. In DNA, the CDR3 is TGTGCCAGCAGTTACCCTTTGGAGACCCAGTACTTC.

Ten or more counts support this clonotype. The chain links TRBV27 to TRBJ2-6; D remains unclear. V shed 2 bases and J shed 2 bases, with 1 base lying between them. Germline V gene lookup returns CDR1 MNHEY and CDR2 SMNVEV (reference sequence). CDR3 length equals 13 residues. The CDR3: CASSLTGANVLTF. CDR3 in DNA: TGTGCCAGCAGTTTAACTGGGGCCAACGTCCTGACTTTC.

This clonotype has a count of ten or more. V usage is TRBV7-9 and J usage is TRBJ2-7; 15 bases fit TRBD2. The CDR3 consists of 19 residues. J lost 2 bases, V lost 5 bases, and 13 bases had no gene match. Germline loops: CDR1 SEHNR, CDR2 FQNEAQ (reference sequence). CDR3 protein: CASSPKGGTSGRTAYEQYF. CDR3 in DNA: TGTGCCAGCAGCCCAAAAGGTGGGACTAGCGGGAGGACAGCCTACGAGCAGTACTTC.

This clonotype has a single count. The chain is built from TRBV6-2 or TRBV6-3 and TRBJ1-5; 7 positions match TRBD1. This CDR3 is built from 15 residues. Germline loops: CDR1 MNHEY, CDR2 SVGEGT. V dropped 6 bases and J dropped 7; count of bases not matched to a gene: 12. In nucleotides, the CDR3 is TGTGCCAGCAGCCCTGACAGGGCGGAAGGGCAGCCCCAGCATTTT. Its translation is CASSPDRAEGQPQHF.

The chain is built from TRBV28 and TRBJ1-6, with D unresolved. Germline V CDR1 and CDR2: MDHEN, SYDVKM. Trimming left V 5 bases short and J 4 bases short, with 6 bases between. This CDR3 spans 13 amino acids. CDR3 amino acids: CASSPRYNSPLHF. The DNA of the CDR3 is TGTGCCAGCAGTCCCCGATATAATTCACCCCTCCACTTT.

This clonotype was recorded at least ten times. The rearrangement links TRBV7-7 to TRBJ2-5; no clear D gene. The CDR3 totals 13 residues. With 2 bases removed from V and 0 bases from J, the gap between germline ends came to 4 bases. The germline V gene encodes CDR1 SSHAT and CDR2 FNYEAQ (reference sequence). Written as DNA, the CDR3 is TGTGCCAGCAGCTTAAGGGACCAAGAGACCCAGTACTTC. This gives the protein CASSLRDQETQYF.

This clonotype was counted many times. The chain combines TRBV10-1 with TRBJ2-2; D is tentatively TRBD1 or TRBD2 (5 bases each). CDR3 length: 14 residues. Looked up from germline, CDR1 is WNHNN and CDR2 is SYGVQD (reference sequence). The V gene lost 8 bases and the J gene lost 6 bases, with 16 bases spanning the gap. CDR3 in DNA: TGCGCCAGCCCGGGACCTCCTGGGGCCGGGGAGCTGTTTTTT. Its protein is CASPGPPGAGELFF.

In its sample, this clonotype was seen a few times. The chain carries TRBV7-9 and TRBJ2-2; the match to TRBD2 covers 7 bases. The CDR3 spans 15 residues. Germline CDR1 SEHNR, CDR2 FQNEAQ (reference sequence). V was clipped by 5 bases and J by 3 bases; unmatched bases: 6. The CDR3 sequence is CASSGRDYDTGELFF. The CDR3 DNA reads TGTGCCAGCAGCGGCCGGGACTACGACACCGGGGAGCTGTTTTTT.

The sample holds many counts of this clonotype. The rearrangement uses TRBV29-1 and TRBJ1-2; D unclear. Germline CDR1 reads SQVTM; CDR2 reads ANQGSEA. The CDR3 consists of 12 residues. V was shortened by 5 bases and J by 3 bases, with 10 bases between the two germline ends. The CDR3, as DNA: TGCAGCGTTCCGACGGAATACTATGGCTACACCTTC. The encoded protein is CSVPTEYYGYTF.

This clonotype was found a few times. This chain connects TRBV18 to TRBJ1-1; a possible D gene is TRBD1 (6 bases). Trimming cost V 2 bases and J 5 bases, with 9 bases left between them. This CDR3 contains 13 residues. The V gene's germline CDR1 is KGHSH and CDR2 LQKENI. CDR3 DNA sequence: TGTGCCAGCTCACCAGTTCAGGGGACTGAAGCTTTCTTT. This encodes CASSPVQGTEAFF.

This clonotype has only one observation. The V gene is TRBV12-3 or TRBV12-4, the J gene TRBJ2-7, with 11 nucleotides matching TRBD1. V shed 6 bases, J shed 1 base, and the junction held 5 bases outside the gene matches. The CDR3 is 15 amino acids. This chain's CDR3 is CASRRGQGASYEQYF. CDR3 in DNA: TGTGCCAGCAGGCGTGGACAGGGGGCTTCCTACGAGCAGTACTTC.

V usage is TRBV30 and J usage is TRBJ1-1, with D unclear. Trimming stripped 4 bases from V and 3 bases from J, with 21 bases between. This CDR3 is built from 16 residues. Per germline, CDR1 GTSNPN and CDR2 SVGIG (reference sequence). CDR3 nucleotides: TGTGCCTGGAAGTCAACGCGAGGGCTACCGGACACTGAAGCTTTCTTT. This translates into CAWKSTRGLPDTEAFF.

This clonotype was detected many times. Written as DNA, the CDR3 is TGTGCCAGCAGCTTAGTCCTCGCCAGCGGTTCACCCCTCCACTTT. Protein: CASSLVLASGSPLHF. The chain recombines TRBV7-9 with TRBJ1-6; D remains ambiguous. Germline V gene data show CDR1 as SEHNR and CDR2 as FQNEAQ (reference sequence). This CDR3 region has 15 residues. The V and J ends lost 1 base and 9 bases respectively, with 13 bases between them.

This clonotype was seen at least ten times. The chain employs TRBV6-2 or TRBV6-3 and TRBJ1-2; 8 bases line up with TRBD1. The CDR3 spans 11 residues. With V trimmed by 7 bases and J by 8 bases, 3 bases remained unmatched. In germline, CDR1 is MNHEY, CDR2 SVGEGT. The CDR3 bases are TGTGCCAGCACACAGGGGGACGGCTACACCTTC. It yields the protein CASTQGDGYTF.

This clonotype was found many times. The chain employs TRBV12-3 or TRBV12-4 and TRBJ2-2; weak D call: TRBD1 (6 bases). The CDR3 length is 17 residues. The germline V and J ends were trimmed by 6 bases and 4 bases, with 21 bases remaining between them. CDR3 sequence: CASRTSRGFLSTGELFF. For the CDR3, the DNA is TGTGCCAGCAGGACATCAAGGGGGTTCCTTAGCACCGGGGAGCTGTTTTTT.

This clonotype appeared many times. V usage is TRBV28 and J usage is TRBJ1-5, with TRBD1 matching 10 bases. Unmatched junction bases numbered 11, after V lost 6 bases and J lost 3 bases. The CDR3 extends over 17 amino acids. The germline V gene encodes CDR1 MDHEN and CDR2 SYDVKM. This CDR3 reads CASRGRQGAWDNQPQHF. In nucleotides, the CDR3 is TGTGCCAGCAGGGGAAGACAGGGGGCGTGGGACAATCAGCCCCAGCATTTT. Drawing the rest from reference TRBV28 and TRBJ1-5, the complete variable domain is DVKVTQSSRYLVKRTGEKVFLECVQDMDHENMFWYRQDPGLGLRLIYFSYDVKMKEKGDIPEGYSVSREKKERFSLILESASTNQTSMYLCASRGRQGAWDNQPQHFGDGTRLSIL.

In this sample, this clonotype turned up many times. The chain carries TRBV5-1 and TRBJ1-4; no definite D call. V was trimmed by 4 bases and J by 3 bases, leaving 7 bases between them. CDR3 length: 13 amino acids. Germline V lookup: CDR1 SGHRS, CDR2 YFSETQ. The CDR3 sequence: CASSKEANEKLFF. For the CDR3, the DNA is TGCGCCAGCAGCAAAGAAGCTAATGAAAAACTGTTTTTT.

This clonotype appeared a few times. This sequence joins TRBV15 and TRBJ1-2; 7 nucleotides match TRBD1. V lost 6 bases, J lost 4 bases, and 2 bases stayed unmatched. Per germline, CDR1 LNHNV and CDR2 YYDKDF (reference sequence). The CDR3 has 12 residues. The CDR3 region is CATSRTGYGYTF. CDR3 DNA: TGTGCCACCAGTCGGACAGGCTATGGCTACACCTTC.